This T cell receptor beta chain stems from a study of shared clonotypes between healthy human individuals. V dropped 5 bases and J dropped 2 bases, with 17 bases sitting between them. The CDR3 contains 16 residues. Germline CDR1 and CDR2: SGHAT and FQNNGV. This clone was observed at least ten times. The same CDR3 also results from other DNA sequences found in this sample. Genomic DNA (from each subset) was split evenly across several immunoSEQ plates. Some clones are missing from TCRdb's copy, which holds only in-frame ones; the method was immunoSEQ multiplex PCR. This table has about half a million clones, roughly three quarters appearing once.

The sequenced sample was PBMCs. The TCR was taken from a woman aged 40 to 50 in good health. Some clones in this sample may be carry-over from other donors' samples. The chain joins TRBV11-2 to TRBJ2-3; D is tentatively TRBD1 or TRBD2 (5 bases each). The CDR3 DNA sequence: TGTGCCAGCAGCCCGGGGCCCATTCGGAACACAGATACGCAGTATTTT. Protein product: CASSPGPIRNTDTQYF. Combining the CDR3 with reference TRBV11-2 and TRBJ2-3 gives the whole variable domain EAGVAQSPRYKIIEKRQSVAFWCNPISGHATLYWYQQILGQGPKLLIQFQNNGVVDDSQLPKDRFSAERLKGVDSTLKIQPAKLEDSAVYLCASSPGPIRNTDTQYFGPGTRLTVL.